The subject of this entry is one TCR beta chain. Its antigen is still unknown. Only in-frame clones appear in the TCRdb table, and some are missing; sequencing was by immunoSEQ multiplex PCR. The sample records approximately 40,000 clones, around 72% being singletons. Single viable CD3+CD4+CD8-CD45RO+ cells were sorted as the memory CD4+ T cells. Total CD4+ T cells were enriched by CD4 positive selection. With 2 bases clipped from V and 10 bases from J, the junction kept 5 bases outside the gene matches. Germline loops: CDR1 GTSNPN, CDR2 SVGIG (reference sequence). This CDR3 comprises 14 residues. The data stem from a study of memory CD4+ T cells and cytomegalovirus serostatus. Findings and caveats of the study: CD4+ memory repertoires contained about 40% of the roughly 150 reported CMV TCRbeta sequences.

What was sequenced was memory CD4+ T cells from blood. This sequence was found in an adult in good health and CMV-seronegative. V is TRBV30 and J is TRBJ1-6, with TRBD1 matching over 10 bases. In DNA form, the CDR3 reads TGTGCCTGGAGTCCGGGACAGGGGAGGTCACCCCTCCACTTT. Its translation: CAWSPGQGRSPLHF.